One and the same sample provided the 5 T cell receptor beta chains below, sequenced in a study of blood T cell repertoires in COVID-19. Only in-frame clones appear in the TCRdb table, and some are missing; sequencing was by immunoSEQ multiplex PCR. The table includes some 100,000 clones, approximately 91% detected once. The sample was peripheral blood. Receptor source: a man aged 50 to 59 with active COVID-19.

The chain links TRBV19 to TRBJ1-5; tentatively, D is TRBD1 (5 bases). V lost 5 bases, J lost 0 bases, and 11 bases lay in between. The CDR3 extends over 15 amino acids. CDR1 and CDR2 (germline): LNHDA, SQIVND (reference sequence). The CDR3 coding sequence is TGTGCCAGTAGTTGGGGGGACTATAGCAATCAGCCCCAGCATTTT. This gives the protein CASSWGDYSNQPQHF.

The V and J genes are TRBV11-2 and TRBJ2-5; a weak D match, TRBD2 (5 bases). CDR1 SGHAT and CDR2 FQNNGV come from the germline V gene. The germline V and J ends were trimmed by 5 bases and 2 bases, with 15 bases remaining between them. The CDR3 is 15 amino acids. The CDR3 DNA reads TGTGCCAGCAGCACCTATCCCCAGCGGCAAGAGACCCAGTACTTC. Translation gives CASSTYPQRQETQYF.

The genes are TRBV15 and TRBJ2-7; D perhaps matches TRBD1 (5 bases). This CDR3 spans 19 amino acids. The germline CDR1 and CDR2 sequences are LNHNV and YYDKDF (reference sequence). Trimming took off 0 bases at V and 3 bases at J, with 24 bases between the two ends. The CDR3 region has the DNA TGTGCCACCAGCAGAGATTTCCAGAGCACAGGCCGTCGTGGCTACGAGCAGTACTTC. It yields the protein CATSRDFQSTGRRGYEQYF.

The chain combines TRBV5-4 with TRBJ2-5, with D possibly matching TRBD1 (5 bases). V gave up 2 bases and J gave up 2 bases, with 10 bases separating them. Germline values: CDR1 SGHNT, CDR2 YYREEE (reference sequence). The CDR3 is 14 amino acids. In nucleotides, the CDR3 is TGTGCCAGCAGCTTACAGGTTGGGCAAGAGACCCAGTACTTC. Encoded protein: CASSLQVGQETQYF.

The chain is built from TRBV2 and TRBJ2-2, with no clear D. The germline V and J ends were trimmed by 7 bases and 2 bases, with 14 bases remaining between them. This CDR3 has 15 residues. Germline CDR1 SNHLY, CDR2 FYNNEI. The CDR3 loop is CASMITSVNTGELFF. CDR3 DNA: TGTGCCAGCATGATTACAAGCGTCAACACCGGGGAGCTGTTTTTT.